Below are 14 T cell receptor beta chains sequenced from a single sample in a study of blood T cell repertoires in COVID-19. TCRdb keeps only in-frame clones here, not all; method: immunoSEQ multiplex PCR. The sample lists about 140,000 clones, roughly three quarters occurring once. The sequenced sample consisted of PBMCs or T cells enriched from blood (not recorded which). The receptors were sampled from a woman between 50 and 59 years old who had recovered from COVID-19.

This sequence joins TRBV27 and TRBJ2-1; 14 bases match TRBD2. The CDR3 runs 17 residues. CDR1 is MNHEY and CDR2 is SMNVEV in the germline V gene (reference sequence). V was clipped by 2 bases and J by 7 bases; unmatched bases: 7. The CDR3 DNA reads TGTGCCAGCAGTTTACTCGGGGGACTAGCGGGGGAAAATGAGCAGTTCTTC. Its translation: CASSLLGGLAGENEQFF.

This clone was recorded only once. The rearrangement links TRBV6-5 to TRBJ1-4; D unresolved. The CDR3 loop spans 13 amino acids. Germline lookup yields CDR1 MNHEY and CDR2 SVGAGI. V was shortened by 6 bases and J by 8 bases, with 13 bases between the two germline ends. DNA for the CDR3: TGTGCCAGCAGGTCGACTCATAGGGAAAAACTGTTTTTT. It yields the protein CASRSTHREKLFF.

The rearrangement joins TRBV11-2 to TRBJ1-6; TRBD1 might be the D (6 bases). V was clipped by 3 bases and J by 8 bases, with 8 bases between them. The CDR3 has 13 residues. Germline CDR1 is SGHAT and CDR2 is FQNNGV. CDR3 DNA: TGTGCCAGCAGCTTCGGGGGGCATTCACCCCTCCACTTT. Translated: CASSFGGHSPLHF.

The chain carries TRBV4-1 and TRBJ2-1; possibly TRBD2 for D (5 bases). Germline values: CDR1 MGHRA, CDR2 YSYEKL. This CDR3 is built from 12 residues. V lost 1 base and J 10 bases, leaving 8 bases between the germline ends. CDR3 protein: CASSQVGGEQFF. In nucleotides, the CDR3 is TGCGCCAGCAGCCAAGTCGGAGGCGAGCAGTTCTTC.

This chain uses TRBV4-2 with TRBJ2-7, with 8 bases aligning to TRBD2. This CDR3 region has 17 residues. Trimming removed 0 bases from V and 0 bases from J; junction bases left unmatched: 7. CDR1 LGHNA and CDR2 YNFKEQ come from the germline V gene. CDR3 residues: CASSQEGLAFSSYEQYF. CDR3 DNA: TGTGCCAGCAGCCAAGAAGGACTAGCCTTTAGCTCCTACGAGCAGTACTTC.

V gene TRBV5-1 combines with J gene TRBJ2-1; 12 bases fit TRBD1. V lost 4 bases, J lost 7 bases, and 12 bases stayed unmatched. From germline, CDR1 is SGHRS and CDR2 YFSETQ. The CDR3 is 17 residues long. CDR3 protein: CASSPGTGGRSYNEQFF. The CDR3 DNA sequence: TGCGCCAGCAGCCCAGGGACAGGGGGCAGGTCTTATAATGAGCAGTTCTTC.

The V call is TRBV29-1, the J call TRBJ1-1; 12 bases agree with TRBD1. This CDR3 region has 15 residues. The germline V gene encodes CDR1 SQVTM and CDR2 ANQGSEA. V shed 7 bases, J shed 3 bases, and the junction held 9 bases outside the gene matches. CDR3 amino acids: CSGEGTGGGYTEAFF. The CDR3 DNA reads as TGCAGCGGGGAGGGGACAGGGGGCGGATACACTGAAGCTTTCTTT.

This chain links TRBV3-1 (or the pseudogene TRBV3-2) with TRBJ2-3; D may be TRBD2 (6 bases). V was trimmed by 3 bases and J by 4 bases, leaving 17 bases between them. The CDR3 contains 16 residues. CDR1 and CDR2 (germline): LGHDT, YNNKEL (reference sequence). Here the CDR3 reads CASSHFGGALPDTQYF. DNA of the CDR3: TGTGCCAGCAGCCACTTTGGAGGGGCCCTCCCAGATACGCAGTATTTT.

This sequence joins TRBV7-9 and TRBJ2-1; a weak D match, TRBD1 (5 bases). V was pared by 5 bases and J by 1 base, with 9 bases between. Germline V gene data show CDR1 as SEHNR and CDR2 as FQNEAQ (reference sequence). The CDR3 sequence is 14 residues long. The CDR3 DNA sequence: TGTGCCAGCAGCAGAGGACATTCCTACAATGAGCAGTTCTTC. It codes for CASSRGHSYNEQFF.

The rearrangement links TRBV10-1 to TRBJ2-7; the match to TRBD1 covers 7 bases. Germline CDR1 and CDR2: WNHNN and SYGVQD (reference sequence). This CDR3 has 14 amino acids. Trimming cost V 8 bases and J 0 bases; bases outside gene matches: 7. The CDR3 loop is CASEGAESSYEQYV. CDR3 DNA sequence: TGCGCCAGCGAGGGGGCGGAGAGCTCCTACGAGCAGTACGTC.

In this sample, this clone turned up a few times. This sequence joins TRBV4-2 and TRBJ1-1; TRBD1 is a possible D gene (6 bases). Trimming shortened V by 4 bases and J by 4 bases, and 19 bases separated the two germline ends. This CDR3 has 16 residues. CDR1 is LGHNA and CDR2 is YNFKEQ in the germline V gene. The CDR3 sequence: CASSLVLGGGGTEAFF. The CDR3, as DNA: TGTGCCAGCAGCCTTGTCCTAGGGGGAGGGGGCACTGAAGCTTTCTTT.

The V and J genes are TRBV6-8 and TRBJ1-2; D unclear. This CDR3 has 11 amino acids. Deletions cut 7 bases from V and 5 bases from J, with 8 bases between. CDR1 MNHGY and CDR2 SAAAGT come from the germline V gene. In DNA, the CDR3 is TGTGCCAGCACCCGGTCTTATGGCTACACCTTC. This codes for CASTRSYGYTF.

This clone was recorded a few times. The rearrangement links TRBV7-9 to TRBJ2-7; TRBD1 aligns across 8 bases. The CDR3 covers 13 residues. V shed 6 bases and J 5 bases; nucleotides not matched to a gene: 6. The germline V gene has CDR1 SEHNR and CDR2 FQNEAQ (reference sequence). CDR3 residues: CASSYGQGDEQYV. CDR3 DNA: TGTGCCAGCAGTTATGGACAGGGTGACGAGCAGTACGTC.

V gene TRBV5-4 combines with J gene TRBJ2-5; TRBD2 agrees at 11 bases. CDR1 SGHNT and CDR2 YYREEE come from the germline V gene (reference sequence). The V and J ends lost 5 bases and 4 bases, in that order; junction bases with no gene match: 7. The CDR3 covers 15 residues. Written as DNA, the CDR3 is TGTGCCAGCAGGCTAGCGGGGGGACGTCCAGAGACCCAGTACTTC. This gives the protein CASRLAGGRPETQYF.